Following are 26 T cell receptor beta chains from one sample sequenced in a study of T cell responses to AZD1222 COVID-19 vaccine. The table came from immunoSEQ multiplex PCR; TCRdb's copy has only in-frame clones and leaves some out. The sample contains approximately 140,000 clones, 88% of which appear only once. The sample in question was peripheral blood, obtained on day 0 of AZD1222 vaccination. All receptors derive from an adult in good health.

This chain uses TRBV5-4 with TRBJ1-1; 10 bases fit TRBD1. The ends lost 4 bases at V and 6 bases at J; junction bases unmatched: 6. Germline V lookup: CDR1 SGHNT, CDR2 YYREEE (reference sequence). The CDR3 covers 14 residues. CDR3 nucleotides: TGTGCCAGCAGCGTGGACAGGGGGAGCGCTGAAGCTTTCTTT. The encoded protein is CASSVDRGSAEAFF.

The chain employs TRBV5-1 and TRBJ1-2; D is possibly TRBD1 (5 bases). Per germline, CDR1 SGHRS and CDR2 YFSETQ. V was cut by 0 bases and J by 8 bases, with 14 bases left in between. There are 14 residues in the CDR3. CDR3 loop: CASSLGDGRLGYTF. CDR3 nucleotides: TGCGCCAGCAGCTTGGGGGACGGCCGGCTGGGCTACACCTTC.

V and J are TRBV24-1 and TRBJ2-2; D possibly corresponds to TRBD1 (6 bases). The CDR3 contains 17 residues. Trimming removed 3 bases at V and 2 bases at J, with 15 bases between. The V gene's germline CDR1 is KGHDR and CDR2 SFDVKD. CDR3 nucleotide sequence: TGTGCCACCAGTGATAATCCCCAGACAGGTAACACCGGGGAGCTGTTTTTT. Its protein product is CATSDNPQTGNTGELFF.

The chain combines TRBV15 with TRBJ1-1; TRBD1 agrees at 9 bases. The V gene end was trimmed by 1 base and the J gene end by 11 bases; junction bases not matched to a gene: 8. Germline CDR1 is LNHNV and CDR2 is YYDKDF (reference sequence). This CDR3 is 14 amino acids long. The CDR3 loop is CATSRGGTGMSAFF. For the CDR3, the DNA is TGTGCCACCAGCAGAGGTGGGACAGGGATGAGTGCTTTCTTT.

The CDR3 coding sequence is TGTGCCTGGAGTCTCGGTGGAACCCAGTACTTC. This translates into CAWSLGGTQYF. The chain uses TRBV30 and TRBJ2-5; D is unclear. The CDR3 has 11 residues. The V gene lost 2 bases and the J gene lost 8 bases, with 9 bases spanning the gap. The germline gives CDR1 GTSNPN, CDR2 SVGIG (reference sequence). The full variable domain, with the rest looked up from reference TRBV30 and TRBJ2-5, is SQTIHQWPATLVQPVGSPLSLECTVEGTSNPNLYWYRQAAGRGLQLLFYSVGIGQISSEVPQNLSASRPQDRQFILSSKKLLLSDSGFYLCAWSLGGTQYFGPGTRLLVL.

This chain connects TRBV5-6 to TRBJ2-1; 9 bases line up with TRBD2. Trimming took 0 bases from V and 0 from J; bases not matched to a gene: 1. Germline CDR1 and CDR2: SGHDT and YYEEEE. This CDR3 spans 16 amino acids. CDR3 amino acids: CASSLGLADSYNEQFF. The CDR3 DNA follows: TGTGCCAGCAGCTTGGGACTAGCGGACTCCTACAATGAGCAGTTCTTC. The full variable domain, completed using reference TRBV5-6 and TRBJ2-1, is DAGVTQSPTHLIKTRGQQVTLRCSPKSGHDTVSWYQQALGQGPQFIFQYYEEEERQRGNFPDRFSGHQFPNYSSELNVNALLLGDSALYLCASSLGLADSYNEQFFGPGTRLTVL.

The V gene is TRBV19, the J gene TRBJ2-7; a weak D match, TRBD1 (8 bases). V dropped 5 bases and J dropped 7 bases, with 21 bases sitting between them. The germline gives CDR1 LNHDA, CDR2 SQIVND (reference sequence). The CDR3 totals 15 residues. The CDR3 here is CASSVPGQAGEEQYF. The CDR3 coding sequence is TGTGCCAGTAGTGTCCCGGGACAGGCGGGGGAGGAGCAGTACTTC.

V gene TRBV18 combines with J gene TRBJ2-1; no firm D call. Germline V gives CDR1 KGHSH, CDR2 LQKENI. V lost 1 base and J lost 5, with 9 bases in between. There are 14 residues in the CDR3. The CDR3 DNA reads TGTGCCAGCTCACCACAAGGCCGGGACAATGAGCAGTTCTTC. This sequence encodes CASSPQGRDNEQFF.

The chain employs TRBV7-9 and TRBJ1-2; D is uncertain. Trimming stripped 8 bases from V and 2 bases from J, with 6 bases between. The CDR3 sequence is 11 residues long. CDR1 SEHNR and CDR2 FQNEAQ come from the germline V gene (reference sequence). CDR3: CASLQNYGYTF. CDR3 coding DNA: TGTGCCAGCCTGCAAAACTATGGCTACACCTTC.

The chain links TRBV6-5 to TRBJ2-1; a weak D match, TRBD2 (7 bases). The CDR3 extends over 16 amino acids. Germline V gives CDR1 MNHEY, CDR2 SVGAGI. Trimming took off 2 bases at V and 8 bases at J, with 19 bases between the two ends. The CDR3 nucleotides read TGTGCCAGCAGTTACCGGGGCGGGGGCCAACAAGATGAGCAGTTCTTC. Translation: CASSYRGGGQQDEQFF.

J is TRBJ1-4 and V is TRBV4-2, with D possibly being TRBD1 (5 bases). The germline gives CDR1 LGHNA, CDR2 YNFKEQ. The CDR3 totals 17 residues. Trimming removed 4 bases at V and 2 bases at J, with 17 bases between. CDR3 sequence: CASSLSGDRGTNEKLFF. The CDR3 DNA reads as TGTGCCAGCAGCCTCTCCGGTGATCGGGGGACTAATGAAAAACTGTTTTTT.

This chain links TRBV29-1 with TRBJ1-2; the D is unclear. The germline CDR1 and CDR2 sequences are SQVTM and ANQGSEA. V was trimmed by 5 bases and J by 4 bases, leaving 20 bases between them. This CDR3 is built from 15 residues. CDR3: CSVPTRTGNRYGYTF. CDR3 nucleotide sequence: TGCAGCGTTCCTACTAGGACTGGAAACCGCTATGGCTACACCTTC.

In its sample, this clone was seen once. The V gene is TRBV6-5, the J gene TRBJ1-1, with a tentative D call TRBD1 (6 bases). V was pared by 0 bases and J by 8 bases, with 16 bases between. The CDR3 contains 15 residues. Germline lookup yields CDR1 MNHEY and CDR2 SVGAGI. The CDR3 bases are TGTGCCAGCAGTTACTCCCCTTGGGACAAACGGGAAGCTTTCTTT. Translated: CASSYSPWDKREAFF.

The chain is built from TRBV30 and TRBJ1-5, with a weak D call TRBD1 (5 bases). CDR3 length equals 14 residues. Germline-derived CDR1 and CDR2 are GTSNPN and SVGIG (reference sequence). Trimming pared 2 bases from V and 5 bases from J, leaving 13 bases between. The CDR3 DNA is TGTGCCTGGAGTATCCAGGGAAGTTATCAGCCCCAGCATTTT. As protein: CAWSIQGSYQPQHF.

This chain joins TRBV4-3 and TRBJ2-7, with 9 bases that match TRBD2. The CDR3 has 16 amino acids. Germline V gene data show CDR1 as LGHNA and CDR2 as YSLEER. V lost 3 bases and J lost 2; bases outside the gene matches: 8. CDR3 protein: CASSQIESGGTYEQYF. CDR3 bases: TGCGCCAGCAGCCAGATCGAGAGCGGGGGGACCTACGAGCAGTACTTC.

This CDR3 is CASSLKRSYGYTF. In DNA form, the CDR3 reads TGTGCCAGCAGTTTAAAACGGTCCTATGGCTACACCTTC. The chain uses TRBV27 and TRBJ1-2, with unresolved D. The V and J ends lost 2 bases and 4 bases respectively, with 8 bases between them. Germline assignment: CDR1 MNHEY and CDR2 SMNVEV (reference sequence). This CDR3 contains 13 residues.

The V call is TRBV7-9, the J call TRBJ1-1; D may be TRBD1 (5 bases). The CDR3 is made up of 16 amino acids. With 4 bases removed from V and 1 base from J, the gap between germline ends came to 16 bases. CDR1 and CDR2 (germline): SEHNR, FQNEAQ (reference sequence). DNA for the CDR3: TGTGCCAGCAGCTCGCTAAAGTCGGGACCGAACACTGAAGCTTTCTTT. Its translation is CASSSLKSGPNTEAFF. Together with reference TRBV7-9 and TRBJ1-1, the CDR3 gives the full variable domain: DTGVSQNPRHKITKRGQNVTFRCDPISEHNRLYWYRQTLGQGPEFLTYFQNEAQLEKSRLLSDRFSAERPKGSFSTLEIQRTEQGDSAMYLCASSSLKSGPNTEAFFGQGTRLTVV.

This chain links TRBV4-1 with TRBJ2-5, with a tentative D call TRBD1 (6 bases). There are 14 residues in the CDR3. The germline V gene has CDR1 MGHRA and CDR2 YSYEKL. Trimming cost V 4 bases and J 5 bases, with 14 bases left between them. DNA for the CDR3: TGCGCCAGCAGCCCCCGGGGCGACAGGGAGACCCAGTACTTC. The encoded protein is CASSPRGDRETQYF.

The CDR3 region is CASIGFQGSGNTIYF. Written as DNA, the CDR3 is TGTGCCAGCATCGGATTCCAGGGATCAGGAAACACCATATATTTT. The chain is built from TRBV6-6 and TRBJ1-3; D possibly corresponds to TRBD1 (5 bases). The CDR3 loop spans 15 amino acids. CDR1 and CDR2 from the germline V gene are MNHNY and SVGAGI (reference sequence). Trimming stripped 7 bases from V and 4 bases from J, with 17 bases between.

The rearrangement links TRBV7-6 to TRBJ2-1; D remains ambiguous. The germline V gene has CDR1 SGHVS and CDR2 FNYEAQ. CDR3 length: 12 amino acids. Between the trimmed V and J ends, which lost 5 bases and 4 bases, there was a span of 6 bases. The CDR3 DNA is TGTGCCAGCAGCCCGAGGTACAATGAGCAGTTCTTC. Amino acid sequence: CASSPRYNEQFF.

The chain carries TRBV6-6 and TRBJ1-2; TRBD1 matches at 7 bases. CDR1 MNHNY and CDR2 SVGAGI come from the germline V gene (reference sequence). This CDR3 has 14 amino acids. V was clipped by 3 bases and J by 7 bases; unmatched bases: 8. The CDR3 nucleotides are TGTGCCAGCAGTTATAGGGGGCGCGAGAGTGGCTACACCTTC. Translating gives CASSYRGRESGYTF.

The rearrangement joins TRBV9 to TRBJ1-6, with a tentative D call TRBD1 (6 bases). The CDR3 extends over 14 amino acids. Trimming stripped 4 bases from V and 8 bases from J, with 13 bases between. In germline, CDR1 is SGDLS, CDR2 YYNGEE. This chain's CDR3 is CASSPRDTYSPLHF. The DNA for the CDR3 is TGTGCCAGCAGCCCCCGGGACACCTATTCACCCCTCCACTTT.

V and J are TRBV2 and TRBJ1-6; 7 positions agree with TRBD1. Germline V lookup: CDR1 SNHLY, CDR2 FYNNEI. The junction had 11 bases not matched to a gene; V was cut back by 7 bases and J by 11 bases. The CDR3 sequence is 14 residues long. In DNA form, the CDR3 reads TGTGCCAGCATCTTAAACAGGGGCGGGACACCCCTCCACTTT. It codes for CASILNRGGTPLHF.

V and J are TRBV5-1 and TRBJ1-2, with D unclear. The CDR3 totals 16 residues. Germline V gene sequence: CDR1 SGHRS, CDR2 YFSETQ. Trimming pared 0 bases from V and 4 bases from J, leaving 16 bases between. Here the CDR3 reads CASSLAEGDPIYGYTF. CDR3 in DNA: TGCGCCAGCAGCTTGGCCGAGGGAGACCCCATCTATGGCTACACCTTC.

The J gene is TRBJ1-2, the V gene TRBV6-1, with a possible D match to TRBD1 (6 bases). The CDR3 has 13 amino acids. The germline V gene has CDR1 MNHNS and CDR2 SASEGT. The germline V and J ends were trimmed by 2 bases and 4 bases, with 8 bases remaining between them. CDR3 nucleotides: TGTGCCAGCAGTGAACAGGGGACCTATGGCTACACCTTC. It translates to CASSEQGTYGYTF.

The CDR3 reads CASRDRTAEAFF. The DNA for the CDR3 is TGTGCCAGCAGAGACCGGACGGCCGAAGCTTTCTTT. The chain couples TRBV12-3 or TRBV12-4 to TRBJ1-1; D uncertain. The CDR3 spans 12 residues. The V end was cut by 6 bases, the J end by 8 bases, with 13 bases between.